These 31 T cell receptor beta chains originate from one sample sequenced in a study of response to subunit inactivated influenza vaccine. In TCRdb, the RT-PCR reads were re-called with MiXCR into one record per CDR3 protein. The profile shows about 780,000 distinct CDR3 sequences, around a sixth of them singletons. The input for sequencing was PBMCs from blood, taken less than 6 days after vaccination. The receptors shown here come from a man aged 45-60 years who received an inactivated influenza vaccine.

The chain carries TRBV27 and TRBJ2-7; 11 bases fit TRBD1. V shed 5 bases, J shed 1 base, and the junction held 7 bases outside the gene matches. CDR1 MNHEY and CDR2 SMNVEV come from the germline V gene (reference sequence). The CDR3 totals 16 residues. Here the CDR3 reads CASSPLGTGGSYEQYF. In DNA form, the CDR3 reads TGTGCCAGCAGTCCGTTGGGGACAGGGGGTTCCTACGAGCAGTACTTC.

This clonotype has at least ten counts. The chain couples TRBV27 to TRBJ2-7, with 8 bases identical to TRBD1. Per the germline V gene, CDR1 is MNHEY and CDR2 is SMNVEV (reference sequence). This CDR3 contains 14 residues. J was trimmed by 1 base and V by 5 bases; bases with no gene match: 4. Here the CDR3 reads CASSLRQGSYEQYF. CDR3 in DNA: TGTGCCAGCAGTCTCAGACAGGGGTCCTACGAGCAGTACTTC.

This clonotype was seen a handful of times. The chain couples TRBV6-2 or TRBV6-3 to TRBJ2-4; the D gene is possibly TRBD1 (6 bases). V lost 7 bases and J lost 0, with 19 bases in between. This CDR3 contains 17 residues. Per the germline V gene, CDR1 is MNHEY and CDR2 is SVGEGT. For the CDR3, the DNA is TGTGCCAGCAACCCGCAACAGGGCACGCTAGCCAAAAACATTCAGTACTTC. This codes for CASNPQQGTLAKNIQYF.

This clonotype appeared a few times. The V gene is TRBV28, the J gene TRBJ1-6; D is unclear. CDR3 length: 14 residues. The V end lost 9 bases, the J end lost 0 bases, and 9 bases lay between the germline ends. CDR1 is MDHEN and CDR2 is SYDVKM in the germline V gene. Here the CDR3 DNA reads TGTGCCAGTGCTCCCGTCTCCTATAATTCACCCCTCCACTTT. Amino acid sequence: CASAPVSYNSPLHF.

This clonotype was detected a few times. The chain carries TRBV11-1 and TRBJ2-1; 12 bases match TRBD2. Germline V gene data show CDR1 as SGHAT and CDR2 as FQDESV (reference sequence). The trim removed 2 bases at V and 8 bases at J, leaving 4 bases unmatched. CDR3 length: 15 amino acids. CDR3 region: CASSLRLAGDDEQFF. The CDR3 DNA reads TGTGCCAGCAGCTTACGACTAGCGGGAGACGATGAGCAGTTCTTC.

The V and J genes are TRBV27 and TRBJ2-1; TRBD2 aligns across 9 bases. The ends lost 4 bases at V and 0 bases at J; junction bases unmatched: 7. Germline V gene data show CDR1 as MNHEY and CDR2 as SMNVEV (reference sequence). There are 17 residues in the CDR3. The CDR3 is CASSSYRREGSYNEQFF. As DNA, the CDR3 is TGTGCCAGCAGTTCCTACCGGCGGGAGGGCTCCTACAATGAGCAGTTCTTC.

This clonotype was counted only a few times. This chain joins TRBV3-1 and TRBJ2-2; possibly TRBD1 or TRBD2 for D (6 bases each). This CDR3 has 17 amino acids. Germline CDR1 and CDR2: LGHDT and YNNKEL (reference sequence). V was shortened by 1 base and J by 6 bases, with 18 bases between the two germline ends. CDR3 DNA: TGTGCCAGCAGCCAAGCGTCCGGGGGCGCAATGGCCGGGGAGCTGTTTTTT. Translating it yields CASSQASGGAMAGELFF.

This clonotype was found a few times. This chain uses TRBV6-1 with TRBJ2-7; D tentatively fits TRBD1 or TRBD2 (5 bases each). Deletions cut 8 bases from V and 3 bases from J, with 17 bases between. The CDR3 runs to 14 residues. CDR1 and CDR2 (germline): MNHNS, SASEGT. The CDR3 reads CASRDAIGNYEQYF. Written as DNA, the CDR3 is TGTGCCAGCCGGGACGCAATAGGGAACTACGAGCAGTACTTC.

The chain employs TRBV5-1 and TRBJ2-1, with D unclear. Germline V gene data show CDR1 as SGHRS and CDR2 as YFSETQ. This CDR3 is built from 13 residues. Trimming removed 4 bases from V and 4 bases from J, with 9 bases in between. Written as DNA, the CDR3 is TGCGCCAGCAGCGCGAACTCGTACAATGAGCAGTTCTTC. Translating gives CASSANSYNEQFF.

This clonotype was picked up a small number of times. The chain links TRBV20-1 to TRBJ2-7; D ambiguous. The CDR3 covers 15 residues. Trimming took 0 bases from V and 1 from J, leaving 13 bases between them. The V gene's germline CDR1 is DFQATT and CDR2 SNEGSKA (reference sequence). This CDR3 reads CSARDPQRDSYEQYF. The DNA of the CDR3 is TGCAGTGCTAGAGATCCCCAACGCGATTCCTACGAGCAGTACTTC.

V is TRBV5-1 and J is TRBJ2-3; a possible D gene is TRBD2 (6 bases). The CDR3 runs to 14 residues. Germline assignment: CDR1 SGHRS and CDR2 YFSETQ. V was pared by 0 bases and J by 6 bases, with 11 bases between. The DNA of the CDR3 is TGCGCCAGCAGCTTGGGGAGGGTCGTGGATACGCAGTATTTT. Translating it yields CASSLGRVVDTQYF.

This clonotype was found many times. Compared with germline, one end of the junction differs, possibly owing to a read error. The CDR3 DNA sequence: TGTGCCAGCAGCCCGACTAGCGCCTCCTACGAGCAGTACTTC. This codes for CASSPTSASYEQYF. The chain combines TRBV5-1 with TRBJ2-7, with TRBD2 identical over 8 bases. Germline values: CDR1 SGHRS, CDR2 YFSETQ. This CDR3 is built from 14 residues.

This clonotype was counted only a few times. The chain is built from TRBV20-1 and TRBJ2-5; D is possibly TRBD1 (6 bases). Per germline, CDR1 DFQATT and CDR2 SNEGSKA (reference sequence). This CDR3 spans 13 amino acids. Trimming stripped 3 bases from V and 5 bases from J, with 13 bases between. CDR3 sequence reads: CSASRTRGETQYF. The CDR3 coding sequence is TGCAGTGCTAGTCGGACGAGGGGGGAGACCCAGTACTTC.

The V and J genes are TRBV7-2 and TRBJ2-7, with D possibly TRBD2 on 5 matching bases. Per germline, CDR1 SGHTA and CDR2 FQGNSA. The CDR3 runs 11 residues. Between the trimmed V and J ends, which lost 5 bases and 10 bases, there was a span of 12 bases. In DNA, the CDR3 is TGTGCCAGCAGCCCTCGGACTGTTCAGTACTTC. This encodes CASSPRTVQYF.

The CDR3 nucleotides read TGTGCCAGCAGTTCCGCGGGGGGAAACAATGAGCAGTTCTTC. It is translated as CASSSAGGNNEQFF. The chain uses TRBV6-2 or TRBV6-3 and TRBJ2-1; 8 bases match TRBD2. CDR1 and CDR2 (germline): MNHEY, SVGEGT. The length of the CDR3 is 14 residues. Trimming took 4 bases from V and 5 from J; bases not matched to a gene: 4.

There are a few counts of this clonotype. V is TRBV12-3 or TRBV12-4 and J is TRBJ1-1; D is uncertain. This CDR3 contains 12 residues. Trimming removed 8 bases from V and 8 bases from J, with 15 bases in between. The CDR3 DNA is TGTGCCAGCGCTTCCGGGATCGGGGAAGCTTTCTTT. This translates into CASASGIGEAFF.

This clonotype was detected many times. The rearrangement links TRBV6-2 or TRBV6-3 to TRBJ2-1; tentative D call: TRBD2 (6 bases). The germline V and J ends were trimmed by 6 bases and 8 bases, with 14 bases remaining between them. The CDR3 runs 13 residues. CDR1 and CDR2 (germline): MNHEY, SVGEGT. CDR3 sequence: CASRLQTSHEQFF. In nucleotides, the CDR3 is TGTGCCAGCAGGCTTCAGACTAGTCATGAGCAGTTCTTC.

The sample holds a few counts of this clonotype. The rearrangement joins TRBV20-1 to TRBJ2-7; tentatively, D is TRBD1 (5 bases). The CDR3 has 14 residues. The V end lost 1 base, the J end lost 5 bases, and 15 bases lay between the germline ends. Germline values: CDR1 DFQATT, CDR2 SNEGSKA (reference sequence). CDR3 sequence: CSARAPRDIHEQYF. DNA for the CDR3: TGCAGTGCTAGAGCTCCCAGGGATATACACGAGCAGTACTTC.

This clonotype occurred many times. The chain employs TRBV7-2 and TRBJ2-7, with D perhaps matching TRBD1 (6 bases). V was shortened by 4 bases and J by 2 bases, with 9 bases between the two germline ends. Germline CDR1 reads SGHTA; CDR2 reads FQGNSA. The CDR3 runs to 13 residues. Here the CDR3 reads CASSYDRTYEQYF. Here the CDR3 DNA reads TGTGCCAGCAGCTACGACAGGACCTACGAGCAGTACTTC. The complete variable domain, with remaining parts taken from reference TRBV7-2 and TRBJ2-7, reads GAGVSQSPSNKVTEKGKDVELRCDPISGHTALYWYRQSLGQGLEFLIYFQGNSAPDKSGLPSDRFSAERTGGSVSTLTIQRTQQEDSAVYLCASSYDRTYEQYFGPGTRLTVT.

This clonotype was picked up many times. This chain links TRBV7-9 with TRBJ2-3; 7 bases are a match to TRBD1. Germline CDR1 is SEHNR and CDR2 is FQNEAQ (reference sequence). This CDR3 has 17 amino acids. Losses at the gene ends were 5 bases for V and 2 bases for J; bases not matched to a gene: 13. The chain's CDR3 is CASSPASTGLSTDTQYF. The CDR3 DNA reads as TGTGCCAGCAGCCCCGCGTCGACAGGGTTATCCACAGATACGCAGTATTTT.

This sequence joins TRBV4-3 and TRBJ1-2, with D tentatively TRBD1 (5 bases). The V end was cut by 0 bases, the J end by 4 bases, with 9 bases between. The CDR3 is 14 residues long. The germline gives CDR1 LGHNA, CDR2 YSLEER. The CDR3 sequence is CASSQDVGTYGYTF. In nucleotides, the CDR3 is TGCGCCAGCAGCCAAGATGTGGGGACCTATGGCTACACCTTC.

The rearrangement links TRBV12-3 or TRBV12-4 to TRBJ2-7, with D hard to call. The CDR3 covers 12 residues. V lost 5 bases, J lost 6 bases, and 11 bases lay in between. The CDR3 region has the DNA TGTGCCAGCAGTCCCAATCGGCGCGAGCAGTACTTC. This codes for CASSPNRREQYF.

This chain connects TRBV4-1 to TRBJ2-2; D not resolved. Germline values: CDR1 MGHRA, CDR2 YSYEKL. Trimming shortened V by 2 bases and J by 0 bases, and 10 bases separated the two germline ends. This CDR3 region has 16 residues. The chain's CDR3 is CASSQYKVANTGELFF. The DNA for the CDR3 is TGCGCCAGCAGCCAATATAAGGTCGCGAACACCGGGGAGCTGTTTTTT.

A few counts support this clonotype. The V and J genes are TRBV15 and TRBJ1-6; D call uncertain. The CDR3 has 14 residues. The V gene lost 1 base and the J gene lost 7 bases, with 8 bases spanning the gap. Germline lookup yields CDR1 LNHNV and CDR2 YYDKDF (reference sequence). The CDR3 nucleotides are TGTGCCACCAGCAGAGTGGTTATAAATTCACCCCTCCACTTT. It yields the protein CATSRVVINSPLHF.

The CDR3 protein is CASSFRLTGELFF. The CDR3 DNA sequence: TGTGCCAGCAGTTTTCGACTCACCGGGGAGCTGTTTTTT. V gene TRBV28 combines with J gene TRBJ2-2; no clear D. The germline V gene encodes CDR1 MDHEN and CDR2 SYDVKM. V dropped 3 bases and J dropped 4 bases, with 6 bases sitting between them. The CDR3 is made up of 13 amino acids.

This clonotype was found many times. The chain uses TRBV10-3 and TRBJ2-1, with no clear D. CDR1 and CDR2 from the germline V gene are ENHRY and SYGVKD. The CDR3 length is 14 residues. V was trimmed by 2 bases and J by 16 bases, leaving 21 bases between them. The CDR3 sequence is CAISEMSGAWSRFF. As DNA, the CDR3 is TGTGCCATCAGTGAGATGTCTGGTGCCTGGAGCAGATTCTTC.

This clonotype came up many times. CDR3 nucleotides: TGCAGCGTTGGGGGACAGCTTGAGCAGTTCTTC. Translating it yields CSVGGQLEQFF. V and J are TRBV29-1 and TRBJ2-1; 7 bases match TRBD1. This CDR3 has 11 amino acids. Trimming at V came to 4 bases and at J to 9 bases, leaving 3 bases not matched to a gene. Germline CDR1 reads SQVTM; CDR2 reads ANQGSEA.

This clonotype was detected only a few times. J is TRBJ1-5 and V is TRBV15; D remains unclear. The ends were cut back, 0 bases at V and 3 bases at J, with 6 bases in the middle. Per germline, CDR1 LNHNV and CDR2 YYDKDF (reference sequence). The CDR3 extends over 14 amino acids. The CDR3 bases are TGTGCCACCAGCAGAGATCTTGTCAATCAGCCCCAGCATTTT. It is translated as CATSRDLVNQPQHF. Supplemented by reference TRBV15 and TRBJ1-5, the full variable domain reads DAMVIQNPRYQVTQFGKPVTLSCSQTLNHNVMYWYQQKSSQAPKLLFHYYDKDFNNEADTPDNFQSRRPNTSFCFLDIRSPGLGDTAMYLCATSRDLVNQPQHFGDGTRLSIL.

V usage is TRBV4-1 and J usage is TRBJ2-3, with TRBD2 as a possible D gene (5 bases). V lost 2 bases and J lost 5, with 14 bases in between. Germline values: CDR1 MGHRA, CDR2 YSYEKL. The CDR3 totals 15 residues. In DNA form, the CDR3 reads TGCGCCAGCAGCCAATGGGGAGTGCAAGGAGATACGCAGTATTTT. Amino acids: CASSQWGVQGDTQYF.

There are a few counts of this clonotype. The chain joins TRBV20-1 to TRBJ1-5, with 10 bases identical to TRBD1. Trimming removed 3 bases from V and 1 base from J; junction bases left unmatched: 12. The V gene's germline CDR1 is DFQATT and CDR2 SNEGSKA (reference sequence). The CDR3 is 18 amino acids. CDR3 bases: TGCAGTGCTAGCCGGGCGCGGACAGGGGGGCCAAGCAATCAGCCCCAGCATTTT. Translated: CSASRARTGGPSNQPQHF.

This clonotype was detected a few times. This chain links TRBV7-6 with TRBJ1-3; D is unresolved. The V and J ends lost 2 bases and 0 bases respectively, with 8 bases between them. The CDR3 runs 15 residues. The germline CDR1 and CDR2 sequences are SGHVS and FNYEAQ. The CDR3 coding sequence is TGTGCCAGCAGCTTAAGCGGCCACTCTGGAAACACCATATATTTT. Its translation is CASSLSGHSGNTIYF.